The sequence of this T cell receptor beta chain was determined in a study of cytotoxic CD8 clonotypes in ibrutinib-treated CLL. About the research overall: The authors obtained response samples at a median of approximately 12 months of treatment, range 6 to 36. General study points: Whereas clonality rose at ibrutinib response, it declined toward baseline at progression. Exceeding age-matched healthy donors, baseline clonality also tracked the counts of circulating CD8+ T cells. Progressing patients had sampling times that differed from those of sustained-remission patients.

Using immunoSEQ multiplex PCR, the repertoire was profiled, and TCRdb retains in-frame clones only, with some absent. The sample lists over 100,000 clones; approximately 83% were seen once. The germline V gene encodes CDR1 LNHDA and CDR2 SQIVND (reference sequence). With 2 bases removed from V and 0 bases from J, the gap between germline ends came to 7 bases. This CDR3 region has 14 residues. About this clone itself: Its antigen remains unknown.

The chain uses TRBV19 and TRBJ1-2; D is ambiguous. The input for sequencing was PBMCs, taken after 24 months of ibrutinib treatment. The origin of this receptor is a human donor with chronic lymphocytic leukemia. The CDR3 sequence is CASSIKRANYGYTF. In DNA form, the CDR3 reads TGTGCCAGTAGTATAAAACGAGCTAACTATGGCTACACCTTC.